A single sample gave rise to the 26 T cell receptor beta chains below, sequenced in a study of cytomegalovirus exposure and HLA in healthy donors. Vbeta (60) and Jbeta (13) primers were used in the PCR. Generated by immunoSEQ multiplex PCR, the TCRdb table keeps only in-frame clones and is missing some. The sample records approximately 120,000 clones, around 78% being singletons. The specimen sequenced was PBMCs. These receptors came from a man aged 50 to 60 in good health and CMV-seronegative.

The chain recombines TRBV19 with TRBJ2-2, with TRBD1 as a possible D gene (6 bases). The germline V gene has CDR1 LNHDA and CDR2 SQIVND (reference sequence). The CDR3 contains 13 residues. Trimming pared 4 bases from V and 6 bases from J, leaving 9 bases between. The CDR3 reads CASSNQGPGELFF. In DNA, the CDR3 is TGTGCCAGTAGTAATCAGGGGCCCGGGGAGCTGTTTTTT.

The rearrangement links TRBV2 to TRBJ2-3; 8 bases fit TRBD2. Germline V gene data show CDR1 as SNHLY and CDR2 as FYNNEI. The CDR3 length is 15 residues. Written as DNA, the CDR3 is TGTGCGGGGGCCGGGGGGGCGACTAGCACAGATACGCAGTATTTT. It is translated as CAGAGGATSTDTQYF.

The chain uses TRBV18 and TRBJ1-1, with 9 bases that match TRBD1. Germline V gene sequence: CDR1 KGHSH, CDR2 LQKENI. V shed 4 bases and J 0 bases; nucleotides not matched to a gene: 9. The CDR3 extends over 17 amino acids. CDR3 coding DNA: TGTGCCAGCTCACTAAGACAGGGGGTACTCATGAACACTGAAGCTTTCTTT. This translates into CASSLRQGVLMNTEAFF.

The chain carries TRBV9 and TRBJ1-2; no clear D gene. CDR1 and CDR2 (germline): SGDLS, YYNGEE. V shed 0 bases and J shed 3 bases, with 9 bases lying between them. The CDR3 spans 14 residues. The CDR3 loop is CASSVAGDDYGYTF. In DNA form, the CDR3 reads TGTGCCAGCAGCGTAGCAGGTGATGACTATGGCTACACCTTC.

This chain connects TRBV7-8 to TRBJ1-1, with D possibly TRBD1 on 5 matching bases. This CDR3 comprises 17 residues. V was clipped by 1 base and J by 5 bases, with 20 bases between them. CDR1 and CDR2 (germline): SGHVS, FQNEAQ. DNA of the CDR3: TGTGCCAGCAGCTTAGGGAGGAGGGGCGCCCCGGGAACTGAAGCTTTCTTT. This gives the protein CASSLGRRGAPGTEAFF. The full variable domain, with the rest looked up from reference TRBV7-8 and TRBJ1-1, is GAGVSQSPRYKVAKRGQDVALRCDPISGHVSLFWYQQALGQGPEFLTYFQNEAQLDKSGLPSDRFFAERPEGSVSTLKIQRTQQEDSAVYLCASSLGRRGAPGTEAFFGQGTRLTVV.

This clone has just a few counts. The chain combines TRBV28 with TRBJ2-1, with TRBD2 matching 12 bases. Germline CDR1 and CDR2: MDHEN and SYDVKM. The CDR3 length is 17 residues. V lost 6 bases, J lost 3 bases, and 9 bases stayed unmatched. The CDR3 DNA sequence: TGTGCCAGCAGAGCCCCAGGACTAGCGGGGAACTACAATGAGCAGTTCTTC. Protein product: CASRAPGLAGNYNEQFF. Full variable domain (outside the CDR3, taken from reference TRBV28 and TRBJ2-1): DVKVTQSSRYLVKRTGEKVFLECVQDMDHENMFWYRQDPGLGLRLIYFSYDVKMKEKGDIPEGYSVSREKKERFSLILESASTNQTSMYLCASRAPGLAGNYNEQFFGPGTRLTVL.

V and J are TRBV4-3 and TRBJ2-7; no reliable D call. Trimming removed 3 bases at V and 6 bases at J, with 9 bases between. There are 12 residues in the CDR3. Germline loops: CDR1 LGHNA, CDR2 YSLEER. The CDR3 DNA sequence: TGCGCCAGCAGCCAGCTAAGTGGCGAGCAGTACTTC. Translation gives CASSQLSGEQYF.

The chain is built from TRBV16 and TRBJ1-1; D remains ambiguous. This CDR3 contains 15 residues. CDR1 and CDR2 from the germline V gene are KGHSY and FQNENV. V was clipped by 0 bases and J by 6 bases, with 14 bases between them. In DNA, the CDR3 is TGTGCCAGCAGCCAATCGACCAACAGTTTCTCTGAAGCTTTCTTT. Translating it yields CASSQSTNSFSEAFF.

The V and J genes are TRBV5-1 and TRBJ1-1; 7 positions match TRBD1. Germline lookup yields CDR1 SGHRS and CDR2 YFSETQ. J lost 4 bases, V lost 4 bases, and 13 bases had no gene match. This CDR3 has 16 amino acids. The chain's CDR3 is CASSEGAGGLGTEAFF. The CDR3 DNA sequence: TGCGCCAGCAGCGAGGGGGCGGGGGGCCTCGGCACTGAAGCTTTCTTT.

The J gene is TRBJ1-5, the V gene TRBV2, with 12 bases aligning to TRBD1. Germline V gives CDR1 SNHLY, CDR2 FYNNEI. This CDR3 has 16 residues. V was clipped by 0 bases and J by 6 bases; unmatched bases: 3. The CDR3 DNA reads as TGTGCCAGCAGTGAAGCTTGGGACAGGGGGCTTCAGCCCCAGCATTTT. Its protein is CASSEAWDRGLQPQHF.

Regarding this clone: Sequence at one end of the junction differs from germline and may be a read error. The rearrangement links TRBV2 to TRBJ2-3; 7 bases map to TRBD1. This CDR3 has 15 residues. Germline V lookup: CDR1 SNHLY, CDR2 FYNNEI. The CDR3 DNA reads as TGTGCCAGCAGCGAAGACAGGGTAAAGACAGATACGCAGTATTTT. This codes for CASSEDRVKTDTQYF.

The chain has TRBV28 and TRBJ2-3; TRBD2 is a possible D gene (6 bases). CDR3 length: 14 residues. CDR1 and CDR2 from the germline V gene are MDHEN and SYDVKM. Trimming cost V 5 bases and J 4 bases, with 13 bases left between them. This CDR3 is CASSPGTLPDTQYF. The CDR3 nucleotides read TGTGCCAGCAGTCCCGGGACTCTCCCAGATACGCAGTATTTT. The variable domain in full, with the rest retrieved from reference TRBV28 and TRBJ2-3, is DVKVTQSSRYLVKRTGEKVFLECVQDMDHENMFWYRQDPGLGLRLIYFSYDVKMKEKGDIPEGYSVSREKKERFSLILESASTNQTSMYLCASSPGTLPDTQYFGPGTRLTVL.

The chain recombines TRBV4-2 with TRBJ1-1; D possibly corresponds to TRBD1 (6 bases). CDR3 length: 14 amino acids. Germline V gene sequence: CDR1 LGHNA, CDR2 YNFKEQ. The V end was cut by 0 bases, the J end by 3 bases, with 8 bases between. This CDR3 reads CASSQEDSYTEAFF. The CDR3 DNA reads TGTGCCAGCAGCCAAGAGGACAGCTACACTGAAGCTTTCTTT.

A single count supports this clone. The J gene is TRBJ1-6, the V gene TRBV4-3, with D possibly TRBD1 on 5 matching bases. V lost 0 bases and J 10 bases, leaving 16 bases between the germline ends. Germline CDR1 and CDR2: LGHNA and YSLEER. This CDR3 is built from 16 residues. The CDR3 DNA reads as TGCGCCAGCAGCCAAGATCAGGCAGGGAAAAACTCACCCCTCCACTTT. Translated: CASSQDQAGKNSPLHF.

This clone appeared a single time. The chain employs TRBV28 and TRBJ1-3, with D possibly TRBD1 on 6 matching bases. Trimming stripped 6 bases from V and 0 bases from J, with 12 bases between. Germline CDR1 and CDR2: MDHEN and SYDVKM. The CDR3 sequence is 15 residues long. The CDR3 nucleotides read TGTGCCAGCAGAGAAAGGACAGTCTCTGGAAACACCATATATTTT. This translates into CASRERTVSGNTIYF.

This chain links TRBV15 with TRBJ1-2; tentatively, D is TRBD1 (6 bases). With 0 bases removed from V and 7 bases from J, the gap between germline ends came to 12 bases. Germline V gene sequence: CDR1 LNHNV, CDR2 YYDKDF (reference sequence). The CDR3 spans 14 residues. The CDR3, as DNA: TGTGCCACCAGCAGAGACCAGACAGGCGGTGGCTACACCTTC. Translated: CATSRDQTGGGYTF.

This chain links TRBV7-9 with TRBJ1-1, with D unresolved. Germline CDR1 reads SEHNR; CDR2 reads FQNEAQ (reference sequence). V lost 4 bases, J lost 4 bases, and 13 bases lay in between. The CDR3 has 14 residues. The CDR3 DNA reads TGTGCCAGCAGCTATCCCCGTGGGAGCACTGAAGCTTTCTTT. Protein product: CASSYPRGSTEAFF.

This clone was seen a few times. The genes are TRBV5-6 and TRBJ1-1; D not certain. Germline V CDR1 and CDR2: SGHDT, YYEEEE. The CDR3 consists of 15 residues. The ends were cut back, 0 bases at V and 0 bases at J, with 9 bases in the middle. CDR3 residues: CASSLVEGMNTEAFF. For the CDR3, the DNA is TGTGCCAGCAGCTTGGTTGAGGGAATGAACACTGAAGCTTTCTTT.

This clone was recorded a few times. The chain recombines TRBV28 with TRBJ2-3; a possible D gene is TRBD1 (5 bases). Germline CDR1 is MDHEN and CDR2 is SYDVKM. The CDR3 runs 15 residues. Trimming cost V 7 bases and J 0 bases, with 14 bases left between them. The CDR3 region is CASMRGQLSTDTQYF. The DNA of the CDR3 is TGTGCCAGCATGAGAGGACAATTAAGCACAGATACGCAGTATTTT.

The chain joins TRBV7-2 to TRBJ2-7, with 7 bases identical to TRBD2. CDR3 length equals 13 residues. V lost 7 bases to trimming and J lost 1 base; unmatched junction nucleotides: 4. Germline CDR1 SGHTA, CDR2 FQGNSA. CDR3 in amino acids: CASTRTSSYEQYF. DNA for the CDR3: TGTGCCAGCACCCGGACTAGTTCCTACGAGCAGTACTTC.

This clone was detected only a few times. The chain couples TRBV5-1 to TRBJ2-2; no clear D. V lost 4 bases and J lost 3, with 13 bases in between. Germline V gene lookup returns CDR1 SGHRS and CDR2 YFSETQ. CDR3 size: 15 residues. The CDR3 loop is CASSIRGGDTGELFF. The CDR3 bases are TGCGCCAGCAGCATCCGAGGTGGCGACACCGGGGAGCTGTTTTTT.

DNA of the CDR3: TGTGCCAGCAGTGAAGCGCGACAGGCGAATAATTCACCCCTCCACTTT. It encodes CASSEARQANNSPLHF. The chain uses TRBV2 and TRBJ1-6, with TRBD1 as a possible D gene (6 bases). CDR3 length: 16 amino acids. V lost 0 bases and J 5 bases, leaving 11 bases between the germline ends. Germline CDR1 is SNHLY and CDR2 is FYNNEI.

The CDR3: CASSVDRNQETQYF. Written as DNA, the CDR3 is TGTGCCAGCAGTGTTGACAGGAACCAAGAGACCCAGTACTTC. The V gene is TRBV2, the J gene TRBJ2-5; D is possibly TRBD1 (6 bases). This CDR3 has 14 residues. V was cut by 4 bases and J by 0 bases, with 9 bases left in between. Per the germline V gene, CDR1 is SNHLY and CDR2 is FYNNEI.

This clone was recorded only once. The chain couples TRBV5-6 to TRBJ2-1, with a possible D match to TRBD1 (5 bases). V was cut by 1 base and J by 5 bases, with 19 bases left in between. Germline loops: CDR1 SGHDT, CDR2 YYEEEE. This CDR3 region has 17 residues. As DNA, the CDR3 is TGTGCCAGCAGCTTGTCGGTTGGGGCCAGGAGACACAATGAGCAGTTCTTC. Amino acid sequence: CASSLSVGARRHNEQFF.

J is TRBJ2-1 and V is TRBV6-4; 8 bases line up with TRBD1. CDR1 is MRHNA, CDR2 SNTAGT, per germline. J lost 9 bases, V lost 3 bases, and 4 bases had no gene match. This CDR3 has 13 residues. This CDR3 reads CASSDQGAGEQFF. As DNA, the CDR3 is TGTGCCAGCAGTGATCAGGGGGCTGGTGAGCAGTTCTTC.

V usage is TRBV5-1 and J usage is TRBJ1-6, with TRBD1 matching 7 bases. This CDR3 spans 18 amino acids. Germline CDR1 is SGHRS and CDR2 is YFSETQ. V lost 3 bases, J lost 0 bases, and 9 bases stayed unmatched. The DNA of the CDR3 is TGCGCCAGCAGCTCAGGCCAGGACAGGAGCTCCTATAATTCACCCCTCCACTTT. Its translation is CASSSGQDRSSYNSPLHF.